This T cell receptor (beta chain) came from a study of PD-1 blockade in mismatch repair-deficient tumors. General study findings and limits: Rapid post-treatment expansion, then contraction, generally preceding radiologic response, marked tumor-resident clones.

Regarding this clone: The antigen is unknown.

Sequencing was performed with immunoSEQ multiplex PCR; in TCRdb, only in-frame clones are kept and a portion is missing. The table has 40,000 to 60,000 clones, 78% seen once. The germline CDR1 and CDR2 sequences are SEHNR and FQNEAQ (reference sequence). The CDR3 runs to 15 residues. The V gene lost 6 bases and the J gene lost 2 bases, with 14 bases spanning the gap. The source material was peripheral blood, sampled 4 weeks after starting pembrolizumab. This receptor was taken from an adult with mismatch repair-deficient cancer. J is TRBJ1-5 and V is TRBV7-9; D unresolved. In DNA form, the CDR3 reads TGTGCCAGCAGTCATACAAGGGCAGGCAATCAGCCCCAGCATTTT. As protein: CASSHTRAGNQPQHF.